This T cell receptor beta chain was documented in a study of cytomegalovirus exposure and HLA in healthy donors (dated by TCRdb to about 2017). As for the study more broadly: According to an earlier analysis of 550 to 700 of the donors, about 170 million T cells yielded 95 million to 140 million unique TCR beta sequences and around 300 Gb of sequence data. An earlier analysis of roughly 580 of the donors used high-throughput TCR beta sequencing to judge whether each TCR beta V gene segment behaved as functional or pseudogenic. A later analysis re-examined previously published TCR beta repertoires from roughly 720 donors and added high-resolution HLA genotyping to investigate patterns of TCR occurrence. The study aimed to test whether signatures of past pathogen exposure could be identified by cataloging public T cell receptors. Both class I and class II loci were covered by HLA typing, at four-digit resolution. Because of strong linkage in the cohort, five DR-DQ haplotypes were treated as single units for association and clustering. Genome-wide SNP genotypes for about three fifths of the 666 donors were used in a later genetic analysis, which treated that subset as a discovery cohort. In the later analysis, no new phenotypic data were used to find candidate immune exposures; instead, reliance was placed on TCR beta sequences and their occurrence across donors. To predict cytomegalovirus infection status, the study combined high-throughput TCR immunosequencing, statistical association of individual TCRs with disease status, and machine learning. On average, roughly 250,000 unique TCR beta nucleotide sequences were sequenced per donor among more than 350 genotyped donors of the cohort, with roughly 20% of those sequences being non-productive. An early release that covered 640 HLA-typed donors contained around 300 gigabases of sequencing data and 85 million to 100 million unique TCR sequences. A separate validation cohort of about 110 different subjects was used in addition to the roughly 640-subject first cohort. Of the 398 genotyped donors, 65% to 90% fell in the genetic ancestry cluster associated with self-reported Caucasian donors. All discovery cohort repertoires had been generated using a single sequencing platform. Donor age, sex, ethnicity and CMV serostatus were compiled alongside the repertoire data. Typing coverage differed by locus: A, B, C, DRB1 and DQB1 were typed in roughly 629-630 donors, DQA1 in about 560, DPA1 in roughly 590, and DPB1 in 400 to 490. Using immunosequencing, the study profiled T cell repertoires from 666 subjects and related those repertoires to cytomegalovirus serostatus. What the study reported, not specific to this receptor: An earlier analysis of several hundred of the donors showed that most TCR beta V segments appeared in productive rearrangements either about 87% or about 30% of the time, which broadly matched IMGT annotations. Across donors, most TCR sequences were observed very rarely, whereas some public TCRs were present in many individuals. In a later analysis, TCR association rates were found to vary across HLA loci, with the most associated TCRs seen for DRB1 alleles and the fewest for HLA-C alleles. A later analysis reported that several top co-occurrence clusters appeared linked to parvovirus B19, influenza, CMV and Epstein-Barr virus. Compared with equally common non-associated chains, HLA-associated TCR beta chains in a later analysis were more clonally expanded and had lower generation probabilities. A total of fewer than 200 TCR beta chains were listed by the study as associated with cytomegalovirus. The cohort was sequenced for TCR beta chains only, and without alpha or paired-chain data the features that could be detected were limited. Correlated functional status among segregating V segments might reflect linkage disequilibrium, but an unknown experimental factor could not be ruled out. The classifier was reported to diagnose cytomegalovirus status with high specificity and sensitivity in both the original and validation cohorts. Specific HLA alleles were associated with over 15,000 TCR beta sequences at a false discovery rate of 0.05 in a later analysis. Presence/absence analyses assumed roughly uniform sequencing depth across donors, an assumption that may not hold. CMV serostatus was the only immune exposure information available for the cohort. Assigning TCR associations to individual alleles was difficult when HLA alleles, especially DR and DQ, strongly co-occurred. A group of highly shared sequence variants was considered likely to be a technical artifact of the sequencing pipeline. Some IMGT-functional V segments, including TRBV6-2 and TRBV6-3, could not be distinguished by the 87-base-pair reads and were therefore excluded. A few of the identified cytomegalovirus-associated TCR beta chains were confirmed in vitro to be specific for cytomegalovirus antigens. A later analysis found that most CMV-associated TCR beta chains appeared HLA-restricted, with HLA associations seemingly driven largely by CMV exposure. In a later genetic analysis, fewer N-insertions in productive TCRs were reported among donors in an Asian-associated ancestry cluster than the 666-donor mean. In a later genetic analysis, a missense DCLRE1C variant was associated with V-gene and J-gene trimming of TCR beta chains, and the association was replicated in an independent cohort. A further reported finding was that TCR beta sequences accurately predicted the HLA-A and HLA-B alleles for most subjects in the first cohort. It was suggested by the authors that the approach could potentially be generalized to other disease states and immunological phenotypes. Because counts were too low, about 15 rarely observed V segments, including chromosome 9 orphons, were left out of the earlier analysis of some 600 of the donors. Because HLA typing was unavailable for some donors at each locus, only the typed subset was used in association tests.

Libraries were prepared through the immunoSEQ multiplex PCR assay. For the multiplex PCR, a mixture combining 60 forward primers for TCR Vbeta segments and 13 reverse primers for TCR Jbeta segments was used. The CDR3 region of rearranged TCR beta genes was amplified from genomic DNA by a multiplex PCR assay. The Illumina HiSeq System was used to sequence the amplified TCR beta libraries as 87-base-pair reads. For the original study's pipeline: A later analysis counted some 74 million unique TCR beta chains across the 500 to 850 repertoires, and some 11 million of these chains were shared by at least two donors. Raw reads were error-corrected and collapsed into unique sequences with a nearest-neighbor algorithm that merged closely related sequences to remove PCR and sequencing errors. To assign V, D and J gene segments, CDR3 sequences were aligned to IMGT reference sequences. For a sequence to be retained, a match of at least six nucleotides to both a V gene segment and a J gene segment was required. Rearrangements were classified as productive when the CDR3 lacked stop codons and remained in frame with V and J, and all other rearrangements were classified as non-productive. Following IMGT convention, CDR3 was defined as the stretch from the second conserved V-encoded cysteine up to the conserved J-encoded phenylalanine. Sequences without an unambiguous match to a single V gene segment were excluded from the earlier analysis of a few hundred of the donors. An earlier analysis of several hundred of the donors called V segments functional above 56.7% productive rearrangements and segregating when the between-donor standard deviation exceeded 5%. A statistical classification framework was developed to diagnose cytomegalovirus status using the catalog of TCR beta chain sequences. V and J gene assignment, in a later analysis, came from comparing TCR nucleotide sequences with IMGT/GENE-DB human TR gene sequences. The TCRdist pipeline was used in a later analysis to assign CDR3 sequences and most-parsimonious VDJ recombination scenarios. In a later analysis, each TCR beta chain was defined by its CDR3 amino acid sequence together with its V-gene family, and reads lacking a unique V-gene family were excluded. A later analysis removed several hundred highly shared, low-generation-probability nucleotide sequences to deal with suspected cross-contamination and a sequencing artifact. In a later analysis, a clonal expansion index for each public chain was calculated from normalized within-repertoire ranks of inferred template counts. In a later analysis, generation probabilities were computed using a VDJ recombination model fitted to out-of-frame rearrangements, and the results were checked against IGoR. In a later analysis, TCR-TCR, TCR-HLA and TCR-CMV co-occurrence was scored with hypergeometric tests, and a repertoire-size bias correction was applied to TCR pairs. To estimate false discovery rates, a later analysis permuted the HLA or CMV assignments 20 times. In a later analysis, co-occurring TCRs were grouped with DBSCAN, and TCRdist sequence similarity was added when clustering was performed within HLA-allele-positive subsets. Repertoires with fewer than 30,000 or more than 120,000 public chains, plus five repertoires with anomalous nucleotide sharing, were excluded from co-occurrence clustering. TCRdb holds this immuneACCESS table with in-frame rearrangements only. Some clones are missing; in checked studies, unresolved V genes explain under half, and the rest has no known cause. The V and J calls and clone size are taken from that table; D and trimming were inferred from the DNA. Across this sample there are roughly 200,000 clones, with more than 75% seen only once. Around 3.5% of the sample is held by the ten biggest clonotypes.

Of note for this clone: This clone's antigen is unknown. At one of its ends the junction is not consistent with the germline gene, which may arise from a read error.

CDR1 and CDR2 are drawn from the germline V gene: MNHEY, SVGAGI. Spanning cysteine to phenylalanine, the CDR3 consists of 15 amino acids. Just the 45-base CDR3 DNA is kept, in frame starting at base 1. The cohort was made up of 650 to 700 healthy bone marrow donors. All cohort members were sampled while nominally healthy, although unrecorded immune exposures were likely present. The donor was CMV seropositive and was included in the group of some 290 seropositive cohort members. A peripheral blood sample was provided by each donor, and peripheral blood mononuclear cells were used for TCR beta sequencing. Genomic DNA was extracted from the blood cell samples with the Qiagen DNeasy Blood Extraction Kit.

Sequencing was performed on PBMCs. This TCR came from a man aged 35 to 55 in good health and CMV-seropositive. The rearranged segments are TRBV6-5 and TRBJ2-3; 7 middle bases align to TRBD1. DNA sequence: TGTGCCAGCAGTCACTCCGGACAGGGCACAGATACGCAGTATTTT. This gives the protein CASSHSGQGTDTQYF.